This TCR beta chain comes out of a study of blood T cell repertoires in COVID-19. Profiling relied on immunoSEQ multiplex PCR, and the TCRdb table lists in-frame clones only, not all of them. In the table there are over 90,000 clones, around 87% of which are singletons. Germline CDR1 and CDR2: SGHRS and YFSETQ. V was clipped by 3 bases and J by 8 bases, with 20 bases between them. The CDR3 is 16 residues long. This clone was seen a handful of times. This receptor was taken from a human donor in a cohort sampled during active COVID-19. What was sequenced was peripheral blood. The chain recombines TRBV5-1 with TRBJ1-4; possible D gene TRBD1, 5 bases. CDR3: CASSWGGTGGVEKLFF. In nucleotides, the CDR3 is TGCGCCAGCAGCTGGGGCGGAACAGGTGGTGTGGAAAAACTGTTTTTT.